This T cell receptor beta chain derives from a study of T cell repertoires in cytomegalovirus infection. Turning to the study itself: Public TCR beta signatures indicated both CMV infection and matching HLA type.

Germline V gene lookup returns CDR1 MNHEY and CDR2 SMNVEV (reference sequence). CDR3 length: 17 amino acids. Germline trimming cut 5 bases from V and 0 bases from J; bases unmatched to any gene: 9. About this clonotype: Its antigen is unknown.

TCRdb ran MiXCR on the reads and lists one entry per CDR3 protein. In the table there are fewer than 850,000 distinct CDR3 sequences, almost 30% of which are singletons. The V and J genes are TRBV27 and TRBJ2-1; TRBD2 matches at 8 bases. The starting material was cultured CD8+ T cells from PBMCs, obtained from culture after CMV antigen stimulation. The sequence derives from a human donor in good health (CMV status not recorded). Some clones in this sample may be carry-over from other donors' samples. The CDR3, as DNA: TGTGCCAGCAGTCGAAACGCGGGGGGTGACTCCTACAATGAGCAGTTCTTC. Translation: CASSRNAGGDSYNEQFF.